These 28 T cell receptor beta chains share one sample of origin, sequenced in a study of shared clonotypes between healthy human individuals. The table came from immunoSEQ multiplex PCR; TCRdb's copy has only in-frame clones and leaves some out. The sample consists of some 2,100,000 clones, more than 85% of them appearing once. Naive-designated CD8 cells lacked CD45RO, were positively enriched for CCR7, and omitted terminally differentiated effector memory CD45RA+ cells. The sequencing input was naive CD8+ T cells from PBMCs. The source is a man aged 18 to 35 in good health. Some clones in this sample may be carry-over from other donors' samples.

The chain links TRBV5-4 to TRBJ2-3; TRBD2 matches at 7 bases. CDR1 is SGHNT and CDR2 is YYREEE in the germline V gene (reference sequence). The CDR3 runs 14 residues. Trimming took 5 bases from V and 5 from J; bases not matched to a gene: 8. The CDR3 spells CASRREGGLDTQYF. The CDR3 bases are TGTGCCAGCAGAAGGGAGGGCGGGTTAGATACGCAGTATTTT.

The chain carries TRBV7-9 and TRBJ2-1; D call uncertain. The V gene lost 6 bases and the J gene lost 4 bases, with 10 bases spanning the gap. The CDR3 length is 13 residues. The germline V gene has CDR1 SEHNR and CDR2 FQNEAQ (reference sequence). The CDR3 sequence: CASSPTVYNEQFF. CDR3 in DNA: TGTGCCAGCAGTCCAACGGTTTACAATGAGCAGTTCTTC.

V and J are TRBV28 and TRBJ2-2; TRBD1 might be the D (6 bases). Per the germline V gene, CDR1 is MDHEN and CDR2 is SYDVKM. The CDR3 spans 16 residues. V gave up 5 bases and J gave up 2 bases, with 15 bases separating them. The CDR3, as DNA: TGTGCCAGCAGTCGCCGACAGGTGCTCAACACCGGGGAGCTGTTTTTT. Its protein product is CASSRRQVLNTGELFF.

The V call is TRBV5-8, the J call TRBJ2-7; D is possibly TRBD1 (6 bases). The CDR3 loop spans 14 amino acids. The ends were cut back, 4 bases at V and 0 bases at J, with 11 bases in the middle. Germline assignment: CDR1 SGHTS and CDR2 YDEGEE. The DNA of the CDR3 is TGTGCCAGCAGCCTCCGGACAGTCTCCTACGAGCAGTACTTC. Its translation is CASSLRTVSYEQYF. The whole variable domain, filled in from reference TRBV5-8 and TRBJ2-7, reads EAGVTQSPTHLIKTRGQQATLRCSPISGHTSVYWYQQALGLGLQFLLWYDEGEERNRGNFPPRFSGRQFPNYSSELNVNALELEDSALYLCASSLRTVSYEQYFGPGTRLTVT.

The CDR3 DNA follows: TGCGCCGGCGGGCCGAGAGGCTACGAGCAGTACTTC. Its translation: CAGGPRGYEQYF. The V and J genes are TRBV5-1 and TRBJ2-7; a weak D match, TRBD2 (5 bases). CDR3 size: 12 residues. The V end was cut by 10 bases, the J end by 3 bases, with 14 bases between. From germline, CDR1 is SGHRS and CDR2 YFSETQ.

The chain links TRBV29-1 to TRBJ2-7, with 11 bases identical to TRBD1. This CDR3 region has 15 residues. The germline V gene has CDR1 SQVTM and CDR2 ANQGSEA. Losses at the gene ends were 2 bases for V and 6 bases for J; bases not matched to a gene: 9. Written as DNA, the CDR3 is TGCAGCGTTGAATATGGGACAGGGGGGTTCTCCGAGCAGTACTTC. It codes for CSVEYGTGGFSEQYF.

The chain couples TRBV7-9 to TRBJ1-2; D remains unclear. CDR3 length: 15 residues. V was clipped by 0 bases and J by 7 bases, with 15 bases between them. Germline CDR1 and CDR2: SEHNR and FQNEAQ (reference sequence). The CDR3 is CASSLADLIVSGYTF. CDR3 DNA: TGTGCCAGCAGCTTAGCTGACCTCATAGTCAGTGGCTACACCTTC.

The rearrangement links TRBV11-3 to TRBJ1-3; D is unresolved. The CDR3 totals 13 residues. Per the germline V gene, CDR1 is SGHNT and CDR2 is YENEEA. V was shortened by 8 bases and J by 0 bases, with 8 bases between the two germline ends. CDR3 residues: CASSRGSGNTIYF. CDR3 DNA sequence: TGTGCCAGCTCACGGGGCTCTGGAAACACCATATATTTT.

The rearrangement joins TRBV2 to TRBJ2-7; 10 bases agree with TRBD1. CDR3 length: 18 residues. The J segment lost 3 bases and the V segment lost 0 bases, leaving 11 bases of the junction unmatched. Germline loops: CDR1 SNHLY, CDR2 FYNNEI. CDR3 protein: CASSEAPTGGASVYEQYF. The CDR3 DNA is TGTGCCAGCAGTGAAGCCCCGACAGGGGGCGCATCCGTCTACGAGCAGTACTTC.

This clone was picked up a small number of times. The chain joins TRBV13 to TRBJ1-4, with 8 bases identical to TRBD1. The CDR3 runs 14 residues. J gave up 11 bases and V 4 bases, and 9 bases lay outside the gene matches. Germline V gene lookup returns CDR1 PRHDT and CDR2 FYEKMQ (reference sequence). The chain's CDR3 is CASSSGTGSGKLFF. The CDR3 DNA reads TGTGCCAGCAGCTCCGGGACAGGAAGTGGGAAACTGTTTTTT.

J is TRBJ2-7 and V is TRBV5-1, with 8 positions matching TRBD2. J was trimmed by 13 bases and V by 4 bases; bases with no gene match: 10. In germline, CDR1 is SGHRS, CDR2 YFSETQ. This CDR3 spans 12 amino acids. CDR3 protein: CASSPAGRDVYF. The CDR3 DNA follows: TGCGCCAGCAGCCCCGCCGGGAGGGATGTATACTTC.

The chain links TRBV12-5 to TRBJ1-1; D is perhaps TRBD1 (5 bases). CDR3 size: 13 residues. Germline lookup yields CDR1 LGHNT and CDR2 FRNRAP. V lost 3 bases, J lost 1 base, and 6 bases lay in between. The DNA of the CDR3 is TGTGCTAGTGGTTTCGACAGGAACACTGAAGCTTTCTTT. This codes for CASGFDRNTEAFF.

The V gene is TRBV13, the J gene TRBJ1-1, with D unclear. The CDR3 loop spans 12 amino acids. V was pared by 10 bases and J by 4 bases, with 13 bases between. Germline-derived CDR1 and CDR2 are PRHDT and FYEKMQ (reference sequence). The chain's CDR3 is CATGRGGTEAFF. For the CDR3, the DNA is TGTGCCACCGGGCGCGGAGGCACTGAAGCTTTCTTT.

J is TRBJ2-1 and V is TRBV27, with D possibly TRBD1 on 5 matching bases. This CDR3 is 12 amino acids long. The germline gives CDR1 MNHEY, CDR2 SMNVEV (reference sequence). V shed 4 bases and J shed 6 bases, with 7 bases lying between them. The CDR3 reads CASSYQGNEQFF. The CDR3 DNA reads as TGTGCCAGCAGTTATCAGGGCAATGAGCAGTTCTTC.

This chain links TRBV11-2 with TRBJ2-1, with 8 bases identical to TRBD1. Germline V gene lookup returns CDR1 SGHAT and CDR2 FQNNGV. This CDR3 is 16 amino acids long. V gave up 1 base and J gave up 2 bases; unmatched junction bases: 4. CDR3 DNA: TGTGCCAGCAGCTTAGGGACAGGGACTCCCTACAATGAGCAGTTCTTC. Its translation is CASSLGTGTPYNEQFF.

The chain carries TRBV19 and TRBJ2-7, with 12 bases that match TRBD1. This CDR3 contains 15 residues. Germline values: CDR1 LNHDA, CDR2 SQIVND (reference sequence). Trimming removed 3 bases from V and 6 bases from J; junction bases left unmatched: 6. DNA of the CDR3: TGTGCCAGTAGTATTGGGCCGGGACAGGGGGCCGAGCAGTACTTC. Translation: CASSIGPGQGAEQYF.

The DNA for the CDR3 is TGTGCCAGTAGTATGGCGGGCCAAACCTACGAGCAGTACTTC. It translates to CASSMAGQTYEQYF. V gene TRBV19 combines with J gene TRBJ2-7; D is perhaps TRBD2 (5 bases). This CDR3 spans 14 amino acids. Germline V gene lookup returns CDR1 LNHDA and CDR2 SQIVND (reference sequence). The V and J ends lost 3 bases and 2 bases respectively, with 11 bases between them.

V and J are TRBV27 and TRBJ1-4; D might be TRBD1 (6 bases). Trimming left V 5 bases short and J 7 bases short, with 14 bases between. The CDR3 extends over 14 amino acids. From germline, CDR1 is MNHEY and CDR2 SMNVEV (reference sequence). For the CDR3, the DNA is TGTGCCAGCAGTCCGAGGGGGGAAGGTGAAAAACTGTTTTTT. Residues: CASSPRGEGEKLFF.

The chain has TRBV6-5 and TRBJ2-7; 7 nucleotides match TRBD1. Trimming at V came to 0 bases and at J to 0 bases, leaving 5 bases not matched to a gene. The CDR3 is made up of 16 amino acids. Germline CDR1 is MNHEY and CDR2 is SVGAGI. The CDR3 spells CASSYSAGGVSYEQYF. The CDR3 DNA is TGTGCCAGCAGTTACTCTGCAGGGGGAGTCTCCTACGAGCAGTACTTC.

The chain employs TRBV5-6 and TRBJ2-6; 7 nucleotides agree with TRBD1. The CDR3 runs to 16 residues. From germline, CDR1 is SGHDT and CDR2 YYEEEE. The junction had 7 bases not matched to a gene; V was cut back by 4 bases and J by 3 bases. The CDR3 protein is CASSPYRGDGANVLTF. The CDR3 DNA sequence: TGTGCCAGCAGCCCGTACAGGGGCGATGGGGCCAACGTCCTGACTTTC.

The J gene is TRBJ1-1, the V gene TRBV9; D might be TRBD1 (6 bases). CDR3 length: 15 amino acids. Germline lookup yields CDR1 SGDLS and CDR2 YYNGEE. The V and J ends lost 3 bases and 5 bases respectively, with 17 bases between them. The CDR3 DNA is TGTGCCAGCAGCGCCTCAGGGGCCTCGGGGACTGAAGCTTTCTTT. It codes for CASSASGASGTEAFF.

The CDR3 here is CASSSTGAFIYGYTF. CDR3 DNA sequence: TGTGCCAGCAGCTCGACAGGGGCTTTTATCTATGGCTACACCTTC. This rearrangement joins TRBV7-9 to TRBJ1-2; 8 bases match TRBD1. Per the germline V gene, CDR1 is SEHNR and CDR2 is FQNEAQ (reference sequence). The CDR3 sequence is 15 residues long. J was trimmed by 4 bases and V by 4 bases; bases with no gene match: 8.

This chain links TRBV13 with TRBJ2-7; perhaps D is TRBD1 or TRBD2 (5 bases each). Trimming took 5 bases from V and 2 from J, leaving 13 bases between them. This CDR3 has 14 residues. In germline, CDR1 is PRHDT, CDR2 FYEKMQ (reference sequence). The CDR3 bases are TGTGCCAGCAGCCCGACCCGGGGCCCCTACGAGCAGTACTTC. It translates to CASSPTRGPYEQYF.

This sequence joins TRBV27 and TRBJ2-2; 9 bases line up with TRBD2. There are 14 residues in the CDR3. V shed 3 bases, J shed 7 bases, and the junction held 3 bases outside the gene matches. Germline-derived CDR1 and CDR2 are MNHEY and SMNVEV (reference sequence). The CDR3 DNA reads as TGTGCCAGCAGTTTTGCGGGAGGGGTCGGGGAGCTGTTTTTT. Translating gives CASSFAGGVGELFF.

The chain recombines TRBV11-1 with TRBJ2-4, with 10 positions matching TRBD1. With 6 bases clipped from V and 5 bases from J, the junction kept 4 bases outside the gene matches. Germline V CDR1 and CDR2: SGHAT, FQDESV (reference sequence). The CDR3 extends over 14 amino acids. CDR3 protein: CASRAGTGENIQYF. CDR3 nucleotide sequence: TGTGCCAGCAGGGCTGGGACAGGGGAAAACATTCAGTACTTC.

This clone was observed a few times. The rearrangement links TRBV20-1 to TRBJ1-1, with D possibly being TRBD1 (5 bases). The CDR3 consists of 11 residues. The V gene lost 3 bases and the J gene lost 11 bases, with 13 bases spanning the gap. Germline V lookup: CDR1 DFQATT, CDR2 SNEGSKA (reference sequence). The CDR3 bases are TGCAGTGCTAGTCAGGGTTTGGCGGCTTTCTTT. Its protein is CSASQGLAAFF.

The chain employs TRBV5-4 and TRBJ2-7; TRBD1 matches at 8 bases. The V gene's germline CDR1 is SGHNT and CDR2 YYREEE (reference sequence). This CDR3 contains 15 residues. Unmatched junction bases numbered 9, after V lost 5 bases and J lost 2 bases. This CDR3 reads CASRPDRGFPYEQYF. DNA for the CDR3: TGTGCCAGCAGACCCGACAGGGGTTTTCCCTACGAGCAGTACTTC.

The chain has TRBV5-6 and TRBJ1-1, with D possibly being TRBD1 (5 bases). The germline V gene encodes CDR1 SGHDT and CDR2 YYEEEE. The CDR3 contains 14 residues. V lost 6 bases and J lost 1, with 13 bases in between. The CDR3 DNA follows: TGTGCCAGCACCCCAAGCGGGGGGAACACTGAAGCTTTCTTT. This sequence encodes CASTPSGGNTEAFF.